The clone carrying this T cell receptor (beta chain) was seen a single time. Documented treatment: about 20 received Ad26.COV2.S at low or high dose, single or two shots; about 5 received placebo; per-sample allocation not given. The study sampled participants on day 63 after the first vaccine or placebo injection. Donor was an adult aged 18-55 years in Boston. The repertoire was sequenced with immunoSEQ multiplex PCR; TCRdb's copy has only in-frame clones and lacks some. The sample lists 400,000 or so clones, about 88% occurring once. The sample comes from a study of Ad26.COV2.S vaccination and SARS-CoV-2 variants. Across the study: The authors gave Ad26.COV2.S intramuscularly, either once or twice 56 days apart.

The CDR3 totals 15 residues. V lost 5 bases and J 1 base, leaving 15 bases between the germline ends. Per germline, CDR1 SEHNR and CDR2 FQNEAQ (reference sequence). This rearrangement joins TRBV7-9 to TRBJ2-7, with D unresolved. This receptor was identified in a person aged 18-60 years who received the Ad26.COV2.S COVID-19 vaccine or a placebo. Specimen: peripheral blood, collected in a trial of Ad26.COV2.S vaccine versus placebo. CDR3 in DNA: TGTGCCAGCAGCCCGAGACTCCCCGGTTCCTACGAGCAGTACTTC. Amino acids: CASSPRLPGSYEQYF. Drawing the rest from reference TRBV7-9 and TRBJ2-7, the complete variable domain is DTGVSQNPRHKITKRGQNVTFRCDPISEHNRLYWYRQTLGQGPEFLTYFQNEAQLEKSRLLSDRFSAERPKGSFSTLEIQRTEQGDSAMYLCASSPRLPGSYEQYFGPGTRLTVT.